Below are 28 T cell receptor beta chains sequenced from a single sample in a study of T cells in women clearing cervical HPV infection. Libraries were prepared by immunoSEQ multiplex PCR; TCRdb keeps only in-frame clonotypes and omits some of them. The sample includes 15,000 to 20,000 clones. Sequencing used blood buffy coat. These receptors came from a woman aged 18-69 years with a cervical HPV16 infection that either progressed to CIN3+ or cleared (not recorded which).

Notes on this clone: The CDR3 is cut off 3 residues early in the read; its end comes from the germline J gene. V gene TRBV7-2 combines with J gene TRBJ2-3; 8 bases fit TRBD1. Trimming removed 5 bases from V and 0 bases from J; junction bases left unmatched: 4. From germline, CDR1 is SGHTA and CDR2 FQGNSA. CDR3 length: 15 amino acids. This CDR3 reads CASSPRQGSTDTQYF. CDR3 bases read: TGTGCCAGCAGCCCAAGACAGGGGAGCACAGATACG.

Of note for this clone: The read ends 3 residues shy of where the CDR3 ends; the end is completed using the germline J gene. The chain combines TRBV20-1 with TRBJ1-6; D is uncertain. The V end lost 6 bases, the J end lost 6 bases, and 12 bases lay between the germline ends. The CDR3 spans 13 residues. The V gene's germline CDR1 is DFQATT and CDR2 SNEGSKA (reference sequence). CDR3: CSAHEAGNSPLHF. The sequenced part of the CDR3 DNA is TGCAGTGCCCATGAGGCGGGTAATTCACCC.

Comment on this clone: The read is 3 residues too short to cover the CDR3 end, so that end is filled in from the germline J gene. J is TRBJ2-5 and V is TRBV5-4; weak D call: TRBD2 (6 bases). There are 13 residues in the CDR3. In germline, CDR1 is SGHNT, CDR2 YYREEE (reference sequence). The V and J ends lost 3 bases and 4 bases respectively, with 10 bases between them. The CDR3 here is CASSSRDLETQYF. The DNA read from the CDR3 is TGTGCCAGCAGCTCCCGGGACTTAGAGACC.

On this clone: The read comes to an end 3 residues before the CDR3 does, leaving the germline J gene to fill in the end. The V and J genes are TRBV10-3 and TRBJ2-3; 8 bases line up with TRBD2. The germline gives CDR1 ENHRY, CDR2 SYGVKD. The J segment lost 1 base and the V segment lost 3 bases, leaving 0 bases of the junction unmatched. The CDR3 covers 14 residues. Incomplete CDR3 DNA: TGTGCCATCAGTGATAGCGGGGGCACAGATACG. Translating gives CAISDSGGTDT. The whole CDR3 protein reads CAISDSGGTDTQYF.

As for this clone: The read finishes 3 residues shy of the CDR3 end, and the germline J gene is used to complete it. V gene TRBV5-1 combines with J gene TRBJ2-7, with TRBD2 identical over 9 bases. J was trimmed by 2 bases and V by 5 bases; bases with no gene match: 8. The CDR3 sequence is 15 residues long. The germline CDR1 and CDR2 sequences are SGHRS and YFSETQ. The DNA read from the CDR3 is TGCGCCAGCAGGTTCGCGAGCGGGGGGACCTACGAG. Amino acid sequence: CASRFASGGTYE. The entire CDR3 protein is CASRFASGGTYEQYF.

As for this clone: Read coverage stops 3 residues before the CDR3 terminus; the germline J gene supplies the remainder. V usage is TRBV20-1 and J usage is TRBJ1-5; D perhaps matches TRBD1 (6 bases). The V gene lost 5 bases and the J gene lost 6 bases, with 11 bases spanning the gap. Looked up from germline, CDR1 is DFQATT and CDR2 is SNEGSKA (reference sequence). The CDR3 is made up of 12 amino acids. The covered CDR3 bases are TGCAGTGCTTCCAGGGGTGCTCAGCCC. Translating it yields CSASRGAQP. The entire CDR3 is CSASRGAQPQHF.

Partial CDR3 DNA: TGTGCCAGCAGCCCCCGGACAGGGGATAATTCACCC. It yields the protein CASSPRTGDNSP. The CDR3, in full, reads CASSPRTGDNSPLHF. This chain connects TRBV7-8 to TRBJ1-6, with 9 bases lining up with TRBD1. The CDR3 end lies 3 residues beyond the end of the read and is filled in from the germline J gene. Germline V gene data show CDR1 as SGHVS and CDR2 as FQNEAQ. J gave up 5 bases and V 5 bases, and 4 bases lay outside the gene matches. This CDR3 region has 15 residues.

Concerning this clone itself: The sequence runs out 3 residues before the end of the CDR3; the remainder is reconstructed from the germline J gene. The rearrangement uses TRBV5-4 and TRBJ1-1, with D tentatively TRBD1 (5 bases). With 0 bases removed from V and 4 bases from J, the gap between germline ends came to 10 bases. This CDR3 spans 14 amino acids. Germline-derived CDR1 and CDR2 are SGHNT and YYREEE (reference sequence). This CDR3 reads CASSLEQASTEAFF. The part of the CDR3 DNA that was read is TGTGCCAGCAGCTTGGAACAGGCCTCCACTGAA.

With regard to this clone: The read terminates 3 residues before the CDR3 end, so the remaining end is supplied by the germline J gene. The genes are TRBV3-1 (or the pseudogene TRBV3-2) and TRBJ1-2; no clear D. Deletions cut 2 bases from V and 1 base from J, with 14 bases between. The CDR3 is 16 residues long. Germline CDR1 reads LGHDT; CDR2 reads YNNKEL (reference sequence). The sequenced part of the CDR3 DNA is TGTGCCAGCAGCCAAAGAGCAGGTGCTCTTAACTATGGC. This sequence encodes CASSQRAGALNYG. The whole CDR3 is CASSQRAGALNYGYTF.

The CDR3 here is CASSQVGQYYGYTF. The CDR3 bases that were read are TGTGCCAGCAGCCAGGTTGGACAGTACTATGGC. The V gene is TRBV14, the J gene TRBJ1-2; D is possibly TRBD1 (6 bases). With the read ending 3 residues before the CDR3 end, the germline J gene is used to fill in that end. Germline CDR1 is SGHDN and CDR2 is FVKESK. CDR3 size: 14 residues. Trimming took 3 bases from V and 3 from J, leaving 11 bases between them.

About this clone itself: The observed sequence ends 3 residues before the CDR3 terminus, with the missing tail filled in from the germline J gene. The gene calls are TRBV12-3 or TRBV12-4 and TRBJ2-3; D perhaps matches TRBD1 (6 bases). The CDR3 runs to 14 residues. V was pared by 5 bases and J by 2 bases, with 11 bases between. The CDR3 bases that were read are TGTGCCAGCAGTATGGACAGACCCACAGATACG. The encoded protein is CASSMDRPTDT. The full CDR3 protein is CASSMDRPTDTQYF.

Regarding this clone: With the read ending 3 residues before the CDR3 end, the germline J gene is used to fill in that end. The chain is built from TRBV29-1 and TRBJ1-2; possible D gene TRBD1, 6 bases. CDR3 size: 13 residues. The V end lost 1 base, the J end lost 2 bases, and 8 bases lay between the germline ends. Germline CDR1 is SQVTM and CDR2 is ANQGSEA. The covered CDR3 bases are TGCAGCGTTGAAGGGAGGGGGAACTATGGC. Translated, it gives CSVEGRGNYG. Given in full, the CDR3 is CSVEGRGNYGYTF.

Concerning this clone itself: With the read ending 3 residues before the CDR3 end, the germline J gene is used to fill in that end. The rearrangement uses TRBV5-1 and TRBJ1-1, with a possible D match to TRBD1 (6 bases). The germline gives CDR1 SGHRS, CDR2 YFSETQ. V was trimmed by 4 bases and J by 3 bases, leaving 7 bases between them. The CDR3 is 12 residues long. CDR3 DNA, as far as it was read: TGCGCCAGCAGCGAGGGGGACACTGAA. Its translation is CASSEGDTE. The whole CDR3 protein is CASSEGDTEAFF.

Points on this clone: Read data end 3 residues before the CDR3 end; the end is taken from the germline J gene. The J gene is TRBJ2-5, the V gene TRBV2, with 9 bases lining up with TRBD2. The V segment lost 3 bases and the J segment 7 bases; nucleotides outside the gene matches: 9. The germline CDR1 and CDR2 sequences are SNHLY and FYNNEI. The CDR3 totals 15 residues. The CDR3 loop reads CASSEEAGGPSTQYF. The DNA read from the CDR3 is TGTGCCAGCAGTGAGGAAGCGGGGGGCCCGTCGACC.

On this clone: Read data end 3 residues before the CDR3 end; the end is taken from the germline J gene. The chain carries TRBV2 and TRBJ1-3; 7 positions agree with TRBD1. J was trimmed by 4 bases and V by 4 bases; bases with no gene match: 1. There are 13 residues in the CDR3. In germline, CDR1 is SNHLY, CDR2 FYNNEI. The CDR3 DNA, read in part, is TGTGCCAGCAGTGGGGACAGAGGAAACACC. It translates to CASSGDRGNT. The full CDR3 is CASSGDRGNTIYF.

This clone is called medium-sized based on its frequency. The read finishes 3 residues shy of the CDR3 end, and the germline J gene is used to complete it. The rearrangement uses TRBV23-1 and TRBJ2-2, with TRBD1 identical over 7 bases. TRBV23-1 is treated as an ORF (open reading frame) with a function not yet certain. V lost 2 bases to trimming and J lost 2 bases; unmatched junction nucleotides: 2. CDR3 length: 15 residues. The CDR3 spells CASSQAGGNTGELFF. The DNA read from the CDR3 is TGCGCCAGCAGTCAAGCAGGGGGAAACACCGGGGAG.

Details on this clone: The read terminates 3 residues before the CDR3 end, so the remaining end is supplied by the germline J gene. This chain links TRBV20-1 with TRBJ2-7; D not certain. Deletions cut 3 bases from V and 4 bases from J, with 10 bases between. The CDR3 covers 12 residues. The germline gives CDR1 DFQATT, CDR2 SNEGSKA (reference sequence). CDR3 bases read: TGCAGTGCTAGGGGCCAGCCGTACGAG. This translates into CSARGQPYE. The entire CDR3 protein is CSARGQPYEQYF.

As for this clone: The CDR3 end is not reached by the read, which stops 3 residues before it; the germline J gene fills it in. This chain joins TRBV7-2 and TRBJ1-2, with TRBD1 as a possible D gene (5 bases). Trimming took 0 bases from V and 4 from J, leaving 12 bases between them. This CDR3 is 15 amino acids long. Germline V gives CDR1 SGHTA, CDR2 FQGNSA. CDR3 protein: CASSLARRGVYGYTF. The CDR3 DNA, read in part, is TGTGCCAGCAGCTTAGCTAGACGAGGGGTCTATGGC.

This clone is deemed medium-sized (0.01 to 0.1%) by its frequency. The read ends 3 residues shy of where the CDR3 ends; the end is completed using the germline J gene. This chain joins TRBV18 and TRBJ1-2, with D tentatively TRBD1 (5 bases). Germline-derived CDR1 and CDR2 are KGHSH and LQKENI. This CDR3 has 16 residues. V gave up 6 bases and J gave up 7 bases, with 24 bases separating them. The CDR3 sequence is CASSQSTGPEYGGYTF. CDR3 DNA (partial): TGTGCCAGCTCCCAATCCACAGGACCCGAGTATGGTGGC.

Remarks on this clone: The read falls 3 residues short of the CDR3 end, and the missing part is taken from the germline J gene. The genes are TRBV7-9 and TRBJ2-5, with 7 bases fitting TRBD2. The V gene's germline CDR1 is SEHNR and CDR2 FQNEAQ (reference sequence). The J segment lost 1 base and the V segment lost 4 bases, leaving 3 bases of the junction unmatched. The CDR3 consists of 14 residues. CDR3 region: CASSSGRAQETQYF. CDR3 bases read: TGTGCCAGCAGCTCGGGGAGGGCCCAAGAGACC.

In regard to this clone: The read terminates 3 residues ahead of where the CDR3 ends, so the germline J gene completes it. The J gene is TRBJ2-1, the V gene TRBV19; 14 nucleotides agree with TRBD2. With 3 bases clipped from V and 7 bases from J, the junction kept 11 bases outside the gene matches. The CDR3 runs 18 residues. CDR1 is LNHDA and CDR2 is SQIVND in the germline V gene (reference sequence). The covered CDR3 bases are TGTGCCAGTAGTATGACTAGCGGGGGGGCCCGACCAGTTAATGAG. Protein product: CASSMTSGGARPVNE. The entire CDR3 is CASSMTSGGARPVNEQFF. The variable domain in full, with the rest retrieved from reference TRBV19 and TRBJ2-1, is DGGITQSPKYLFRKEGQNVTLSCEQNLNHDAMYWYRQDPGQGLRLIYYSQIVNDFQKGDIAEGYSVSREKKESFPLTVTSAQKNPTAFYLCASSMTSGGARPVNEQFFGPGTRLTVL.

About this clone: From the germline J gene comes the end of the CDR3, since the read stops 3 residues before it. The chain uses TRBV5-5 and TRBJ2-2, with D possibly being TRBD2 (6 bases). The ends were cut back, 3 bases at V and 5 bases at J, with 14 bases in the middle. Germline V gene lookup returns CDR1 SGHKS and CDR2 YYEKEE (reference sequence). The CDR3 has 15 amino acids. The sequenced CDR3 bases are TGTGCCAGCAGCTGGGGGGACCCAGGGACCGGGGAG. Translating it yields CASSWGDPGTGE. The whole CDR3 sequence is CASSWGDPGTGELFF.

With respect to this clone: Read sequence stops 3 residues before the CDR3 end, and the germline J gene provides the missing end. The chain uses TRBV12-3 or TRBV12-4 and TRBJ2-1; 8 bases agree with TRBD2. V lost 10 bases and J lost 8; bases outside the gene matches: 16. The CDR3 sequence is 15 residues long. This CDR3 is CATRVSGGAGDEQFF. The sequenced part of the CDR3 DNA is TGTGCCACCCGAGTATCCGGGGGGGCCGGGGATGAG.

As for this clone: Read coverage stops 3 residues before the CDR3 terminus; the germline J gene supplies the remainder. The J gene is TRBJ1-1, the V gene TRBV7-6; unclear D gene. The germline V gene has CDR1 SGHVS and CDR2 FNYEAQ. The CDR3 loop spans 13 amino acids. The V and J ends lost 5 bases and 1 base respectively, with 8 bases between them. CDR3 bases read: TGTGCCAGCAGCGCCAAGCAGAACACTGAA. Its protein is CASSAKQNTE. The full CDR3 protein reads CASSAKQNTEAFF.

Worth noting for this clone: The read terminates 3 residues ahead of where the CDR3 ends, so the germline J gene completes it. The chain couples TRBV27 to TRBJ2-6; D gene uncertain. The V gene lost 5 bases and the J gene lost 4 bases, with 12 bases spanning the gap. The CDR3 covers 15 residues. CDR1 is MNHEY and CDR2 is SMNVEV in the germline V gene (reference sequence). The CDR3 bases that were read are TGTGCCAGCAGTCAAGAAAGGCCGGGGGCCAACGTC. Amino acid sequence: CASSQERPGANV. The entire CDR3 protein is CASSQERPGANVLTF.

Regarding this clone: From the germline J gene comes the end of the CDR3, since the read stops 3 residues before it. The V gene is TRBV20-1, the J gene TRBJ2-7; TRBD2 matches 10 bases. CDR3 length: 15 amino acids. Germline V gene lookup returns CDR1 DFQATT and CDR2 SNEGSKA (reference sequence). J was trimmed by 2 bases and V by 3 bases; bases with no gene match: 7. CDR3 bases read: TGCAGTGCTAGCCCAACGAGCGGGGGGGCCTACGAG. Translating gives CSASPTSGGAYE. The full CDR3 sequence reads CSASPTSGGAYEQYF.

Details on this clone: The CDR3 goes on 3 residues after the read ends, and that part is filled in from the germline J gene. The J gene is TRBJ1-1, the V gene TRBV11-3; no clear D gene. Germline V gives CDR1 SGHNT, CDR2 YENEEA. This CDR3 region has 14 residues. Incomplete CDR3 DNA: TGTGCCAGCAGCCTAAGACTAGACGTTTACGAG. This encodes CASSLRLDVYE. The CDR3 as a whole reads CASSLRLDVYEAFF. Full variable domain (outside the CDR3, taken from reference TRBV11-3 and TRBJ1-1): EAGVVQSPRYKIIEKKQPVAFWCNPISGHNTLYWYLQNLGQGPELLIRYENEEAVDDSQLPKDRFSAERLKGVDSTLKIQPAELGDSAVYLCASSLRLDVYEAFFGQGTRLTVV.

Comment on this clone: The read comes to an end 3 residues before the CDR3 does, leaving the germline J gene to fill in the end. V usage is TRBV20-1 and J usage is TRBJ1-1; no definite D call. The germline V gene encodes CDR1 DFQATT and CDR2 SNEGSKA (reference sequence). Trimming shortened V by 4 bases and J by 1 base, and 10 bases separated the two germline ends. This CDR3 is built from 13 residues. CDR3 sequence reads: CSAMTAENTEAFF. The sequenced CDR3 bases are TGCAGTGCTATGACGGCGGAGAACACTGAA.